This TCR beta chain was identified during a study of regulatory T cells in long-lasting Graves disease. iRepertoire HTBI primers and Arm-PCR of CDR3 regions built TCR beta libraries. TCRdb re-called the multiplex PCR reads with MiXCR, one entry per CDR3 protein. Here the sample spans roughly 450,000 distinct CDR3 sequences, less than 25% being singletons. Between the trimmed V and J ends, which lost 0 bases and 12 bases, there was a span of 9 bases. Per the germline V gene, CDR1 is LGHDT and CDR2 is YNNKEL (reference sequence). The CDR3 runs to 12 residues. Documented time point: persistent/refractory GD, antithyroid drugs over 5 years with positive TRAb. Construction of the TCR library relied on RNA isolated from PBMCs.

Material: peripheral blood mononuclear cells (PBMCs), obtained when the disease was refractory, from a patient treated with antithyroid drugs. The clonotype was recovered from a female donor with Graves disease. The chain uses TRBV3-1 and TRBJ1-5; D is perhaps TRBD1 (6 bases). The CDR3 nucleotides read TGTGCCAGCAGCCAAGAGGAGGGGGACCAGCATTTT. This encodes CASSQEEGDQHF.